This is a list of T cell receptor beta chains from one sample in a study of T cell repertoires in cytomegalovirus infection. Their recognized antigens are unknown. In TCRdb, the reads were re-called with MiXCR into one record per CDR3 protein. The sample includes about 770,000 distinct CDR3 sequences, just under 30% seen only once; the top ten take under 15%. Sequenced here: cultured CD8+ T cells from PBMCs, sampled from culture after CMV antigen stimulation. The receptors stem from a human donor in good health (CMV status not recorded). Some clones in this sample may be carry-over from other donors' samples. CDR3s include the opening cysteine and the closing phenylalanine or tryptophan. Fields, in order: clone size, V gene, CDR3 protein. Clone size is shown for a subset of rows, as once, few, many or a class of expanded clone.

clone size: few; V gene: TRBV5-5; CDR3 protein: CASSMGQGSAGGYTF
clone size: -; V gene: TRBV15; CDR3 protein: CATSRPDGQETQYF
clone size: few; V gene: TRBV24-1; CDR3 protein: CATGTEDNEQFF
clone size: -; V gene: TRBV4-3; CDR3 protein: CASSIGQPNTEAFF
clone size: many; V gene: TRBV7-2; CDR3 protein: CASSLGFRLAGGETQYF
clone size: -; V gene: TRBV20-1; CDR3 protein: CSARAGGPYNEQFF
clone size: few; V gene: TRBV4-2; CDR3 protein: CASSTPQGPTAFF
clone size: -; V gene: TRBV5-4; CDR3 protein: CASSLGHGDEQYF
clone size: -; V gene: TRBV25-1; CDR3 protein: CASSPSAPYGYTF
clone size: -; V gene: TRBV20-1; CDR3 protein: CSARLTRSPDYTF
clone size: -; V gene: TRBV2; CDR3 protein: CASSVRGSGANVLTF
clone size: -; V gene: TRBV27; CDR3 protein: CASSTGGGPHNEQFF
clone size: once; V gene: TRBV20-1; CDR3 protein: CSAGAGGKTEAFF
clone size: -; V gene: TRBV19; CDR3 protein: CASSFGTRDIRIYGYTF
clone size: -; V gene: TRBV7-6; CDR3 protein: CASSLEGWQRGTEAFF
clone size: -; V gene: TRBV6-2/TRBV6-3; CDR3 protein: CASSDYWGMNTEAFF
clone size: few; V gene: TRBV12-3/TRBV12-4; CDR3 protein: CASSFRVPLWDTEAFF
clone size: many; V gene: TRBV6-1; CDR3 protein: CASSEVSWNYNNEQFF
clone size: -; V gene: TRBV6-6; CDR3 protein: CASSYSQPGINSPLHF
clone size: few; V gene: TRBV6-2/TRBV6-3; CDR3 protein: CASIGTSGYTF
clone size: -; V gene: TRBV29-1; CDR3 protein: CSGGRVNNEQFF
clone size: few; V gene: TRBV5-8; CDR3 protein: CASSPGTAATNEKLFF
clone size: -; V gene: TRBV15; CDR3 protein: CATSEDILARDEQFF
clone size: few; V gene: TRBV15; CDR3 protein: CATSRVRTGIYEQYF
clone size: few; V gene: TRBV27; CDR3 protein: CASSPDRGFYEQYF
clone size: many; V gene: TRBV6-5; CDR3 protein: CASSYSFSGVNTEAFF
clone size: once; V gene: TRBV5-1; CDR3 protein: CASSLAGGGEQPQHF
clone size: -; V gene: TRBV11-3; CDR3 protein: CASSRKGTPNTEAFF
clone size: -; V gene: TRBV2; CDR3 protein: CASSSLLTGQDYGYTF
clone size: -; V gene: TRBV7-9; CDR3 protein: CASSSFDSLRNYGYTF
clone size: few; V gene: TRBV19; CDR3 protein: CASSTLSDRNYGYTF
clone size: many; V gene: TRBV7-2; CDR3 protein: CASSLARGVNEKLFF
clone size: -; V gene: TRBV6-1; CDR3 protein: CASSGAYSETQYF
clone size: -; V gene: TRBV3-1; CDR3 protein: CASSPYPGPRLNQPQHF
clone size: few; V gene: TRBV5-1; CDR3 protein: CASSFFSDQNTEAFF
clone size: -; V gene: TRBV7-2; CDR3 protein: CASTSPRGLAATDTQYF
clone size: few; V gene: TRBV7-9; CDR3 protein: CASSSPDKPRSEQYF
clone size: -; V gene: TRBV19; CDR3 protein: CASSMGTGPAPKNIQYF
clone size: many; V gene: TRBV7-2; CDR3 protein: CASSPGTSVGAFF
clone size: few; V gene: TRBV4-2; CDR3 protein: CASSPRTGESYNEQFF
clone size: -; V gene: TRBV6-1; CDR3 protein: CASIGQGRTGELFF
clone size: many; V gene: TRBV7-9; CDR3 protein: CASSWTSGGANEQFF
clone size: -; V gene: TRBV4-2; CDR3 protein: CASSPRTGTSTDTQYF
clone size: few; V gene: TRBV11-1; CDR3 protein: CASTRTRSSGASAFF
clone size: -; V gene: TRBV19; CDR3 protein: CARCPVLTF
clone size: few; V gene: TRBV10-3; CDR3 protein: CAISQNVKDTGSVNYGYTF
clone size: -; V gene: TRBV7-3; CDR3 protein: CASSLGLGKDQPQHF
clone size: -; V gene: TRBV10-3; CDR3 protein: CASRPDHNEQFF
clone size: -; V gene: TRBV5-4; CDR3 protein: CASSFVASGYEQFF
clone size: many; V gene: TRBV12-3/TRBV12-4; CDR3 protein: CASSFRGSTDTQYF
clone size: -; V gene: TRBV7-8; CDR3 protein: CASSPRTGREPQHF